This is a list of T cell receptor beta chains from one sample in a study of blood T cell repertoires in COVID-19. TCRdb's copy holds only in-frame clones and misses some; the assay was immunoSEQ multiplex PCR. Counted here are approximately 97,000 clones, approximately 92% occurring once; the ten biggest clones make up around 4%. The sample taken for sequencing was peripheral blood. These receptor sequences come from a man aged 18 to 35 with acute or convalescent COVID-19. The CDR3 runs from the conserved cysteine through the conserved F or W. A D gene is named only where the DNA matches it firmly. For some rows the clone size is stated as once, few or many, or as a class when expanded; others skip it.

-	TRBV6-1	TRBJ1-3	-	CASSEWQGGSGNTIYF	TGTGCCAGCAGTGAATGGCAAGGGGGCTCTGGAAACACCATATATTTT
-	TRBV6-5	TRBJ1-2	-	CASAGRGNYGYTF	TGTGCCAGCGCGGGCAGGGGAAACTATGGCTACACCTTC
-	TRBV19	TRBJ1-1	-	CASTRSSTGTEAFF	TGTGCCAGTACCCGGAGCTCGACGGGCACTGAAGCTTTCTTT
TRBD1	TRBV19	TRBJ1-2	-	CASRDRGDYGYTF	TGTGCCAGTAGGGACAGGGGAGACTATGGCTACACCTTC
-	TRBV21-1	TRBJ2-1	-	CASPPLTPPLWDEQFF	TGTGCCAGCCCCCCACTAACCCCTCCGTTATGGGATGAGCAGTTCTTC
TRBD2	TRBV14	TRBJ2-4	few	CASSQGLAGQAKNIQYF	TGTGCCAGCAGCCAAGGACTAGCGGGCCAAGCCAAAAACATTCAGTACTTC
-	TRBV6-6	TRBJ1-4	-	CASSPQVGEKLFF	TGTGCCAGCAGTCCTCAGGTCGGTGAAAAACTGTTTTTT
TRBD1	TRBV3-1/TRBV3-2	TRBJ1-3	-	CASTLDRDSGNTIYF	TGTGCCAGCACCCTGGACAGGGACTCTGGAAACACCATATATTTT
-	TRBV21-1	TRBJ2-3	-	CASVFGVAGITSSTDTQYF	TGTGCCAGCGTCTTCGGGGTAGCGGGGATCACTTCTAGCACAGATACGCAGTATTTT
-	TRBV5-4	TRBJ1-2	-	CASSLDRDPYGYTF	TGTGCCAGCAGCTTGGACAGGGACCCCTACGGCTACACCTTC
-	TRBV11-2	TRBJ1-2	few	CASSMTGYYGYTF	TGTGCCAGCAGCATGACAGGATACTATGGCTACACCTTC
-	TRBV18	TRBJ1-2	-	CASSPRAGRTYGYTF	TGTGCCAGCTCACCAAGGGCGGGACGGACCTATGGCTACACCTTC
-	TRBV6-5	TRBJ1-5	-	CASSYGGPNQPQHF	TGTGCCAGCAGTTACGGCGGTCCGAATCAGCCCCAGCATTTT
TRBD1	TRBV5-1	TRBJ1-2	-	CASHHTGTDNYGYTF	TGCGCCAGCCATCATACCGGGACAGATAACTATGGCTACACCTTC
-	TRBV30	TRBJ2-7	-	CAWRIQGKGYEQYF	TGTGCCTGGAGGATTCAGGGAAAAGGCTACGAGCAGTACTTC